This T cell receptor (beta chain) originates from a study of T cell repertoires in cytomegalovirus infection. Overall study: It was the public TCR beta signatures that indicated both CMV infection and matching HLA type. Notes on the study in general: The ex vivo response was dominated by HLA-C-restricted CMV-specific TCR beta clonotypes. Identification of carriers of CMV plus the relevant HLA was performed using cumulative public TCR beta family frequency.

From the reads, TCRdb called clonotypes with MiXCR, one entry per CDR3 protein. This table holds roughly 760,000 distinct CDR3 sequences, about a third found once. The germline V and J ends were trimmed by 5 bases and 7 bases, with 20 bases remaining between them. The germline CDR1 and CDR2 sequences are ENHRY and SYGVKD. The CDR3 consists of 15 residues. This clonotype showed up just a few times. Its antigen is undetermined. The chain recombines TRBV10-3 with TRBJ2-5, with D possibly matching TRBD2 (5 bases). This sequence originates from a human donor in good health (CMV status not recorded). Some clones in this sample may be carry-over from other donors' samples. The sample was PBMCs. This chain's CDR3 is CAISSEGLPLGTQYF. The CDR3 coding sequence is TGTGCCATCAGTTCGGAAGGACTCCCCCTCGGGACCCAGTACTTC.